This TCR beta chain comes out of a study of T cell repertoires in cytomegalovirus infection. Looked up from germline, CDR1 is SNHLY and CDR2 is FYNNEI. CDR3 length: 14 amino acids. The trim removed 3 bases at V and 3 bases at J, leaving 4 bases unmatched. Each CDR3 protein gets one entry after TCRdb re-called the reads with MiXCR. Seen here are approximately 300,000 distinct CDR3 sequences, 25% to 30% observed once, and the top ten hold about 20%. This clonotype was seen more than once but under ten times. Its antigen is not identified. This sequence originates from a human donor in good health (CMV status not recorded). Some clones in this sample may be carry-over from other donors' samples. Sample: cultured PBMCs, taken from culture after CMV antigen stimulation. The chain carries TRBV2 and TRBJ1-1; 7 bases match TRBD1. The CDR3 loop reads CASSDRRGHTEAFF. The CDR3 DNA sequence: TGTGCCAGCAGTGACCGAAGGGGGCACACTGAAGCTTTCTTT. Using reference TRBV2 and TRBJ1-1 for the parts outside the CDR3, the full variable domain is EPEVTQTPSHQVTQMGQEVILRCVPISNHLYFYWYRQILGQKVEFLVSFYNNEISEKSEIFDDQFSVERPDGSNFTLKIRSTKLEDSAMYFCASSDRRGHTEAFFGQGTRLTVV.